The clone carrying this TCR beta chain is a singleton in its sample. Sequencing was performed with immunoSEQ multiplex PCR; in TCRdb, only in-frame clones are kept and a portion is missing. The sample holds fewer than 150,000 clones, around 89% seen once. The data stem from a study of radiation and T cells in renal cell carcinoma. The time point: blood 2 weeks post-SBRT. As for treatment: 15 Gy SBRT to primary tumor, nephrectomy 4 weeks later. Radiation-treated patients gave blood at baseline, week 2 and week 4. This renal cell carcinoma was of the clear cell type. Germline V gene sequence: CDR1 SNHLY, CDR2 FYNNEI. The V and J ends lost 6 bases and 7 bases, in that order; junction bases with no gene match: 9. This CDR3 comprises 14 residues.

The sequencing used blood, collected from a patient whose treatment included radiotherapy and nephrectomy. The genes are TRBV2 and TRBJ1-5; 7 positions agree with TRBD1. This receptor was identified in a woman aged 65 to 85 with renal cell carcinoma. The CDR3 coding sequence is TGTGCCAGCAGCCGTTACAGGGGAGGGCAGCCCCAGCATTTT. Amino acid sequence: CASSRYRGGQPQHF.